This TCR beta chain was sequenced during a study of shared clonotypes between healthy human individuals (dated by TCRdb to the early 2020s). Background on the whole study: Two women and a few men aged 18 to 49 years were included in the cohort. For each donor, three plates each were used for CD4 naive and CD4 memory, two plates were used for CD8 naive, and one plate was used for CD8 memory. The study deeply sequenced blood TCR repertoires of about 5 healthy adults to estimate repertoire size and the extent of clonotype sharing between individuals. Different laboratories and diverse techniques were used to prepare libraries and sequence TCR repertoires, to increase sequencing depth and limit assay-specific biases. Each donor's leukapheresis produced roughly between about 0.8 and 10 billion PBMCs.

TCR CDR3 regions were amplified from genomic DNA by multiplex PCR using the deep immunoSEQ assay. Genomic DNA extracted from each cell subset was distributed evenly over all wells of several immunoSEQ 96-well plates, and each plate served as one replicate. For sorted subsets, about 0.2 ug genomic DNA, equal to some 28,000 T cell genomes, was loaded into each replicate PCR. Purified libraries were measured with a Qubit 3.0 fluorometer, size-checked on a Bioanalyzer 2100, and measured again with the KAPA Library Quantification kit. Every immunoSEQ 96-well plate was sequenced on a dedicated single-read 150-cycle Illumina NextSeq 550 flow cell. As for the original processing: Because the immunoSEQ output held only junctional sequences and lacked quality scores, the filtering could not match the filtering applied to full-length reads. To assign V/J genes and CDR3, sequences were annotated against IMGT germline references using PyIR, a Python wrapper for IgBLAST v1.9. Reads were removed for weak V/J assignments (E-value above 1e-6), missing CDR3, stop codons, out-of-frame junctions, or ambiguous translated residues. V3J clonotypes were defined as sequences sharing the same inferred V gene, J gene, and CDR3 amino acid sequence. The percentage overlap between two repertoires was calculated by dividing the number of shared unique clonotypes by the size of the smaller repertoire. Three approaches were used to assess repertoire richness: RTK rarefaction, the Chao1 estimator, and Recon v2.1 estimates of unobserved clonotypes. OLGA was used to compute generation probabilities for all TCRbeta clonotypes that the gDNA method yielded from a handful of donors. TCRdb provides this immuneACCESS table in a form limited to in-frame rearrangements. Some clones are lacking; in checked studies, under half of them reflect an unresolved V gene, and why the rest are absent is not known. V and J calls plus clone size are reproduced from that table; the DNA served to infer D and trimming. A total of roughly 2 million clones appear in this sample, 85% to 95% of them only once. The ten top clones hold 0.9% to 1.4% of the sample.

Via the germline V gene, CDR1 is LGHNA and CDR2 YNFKEQ. A distance of 8 bases separates the germline ends of V and J, which lose 3 bases and 1 base respectively. The cysteine opens and the phenylalanine closes a CDR3 of 14 amino acids. Only the CDR3 DNA stays, 42 bases, in frame from base 1. This clone was seen only once. Its antigen is not yet known. Base qualities were left out, and no much larger clone turns up one base away. CD8 naive samples were obtained by positive selection for CCR7 among CD45RO-negative cells, yielding a CD45RA+CCR7+ population from which TemRA cells were excluded. The donors were healthy, HIV-negative adults with no recently reported acute infections or vaccinations. Every donor was a Caucasian adult residing in Nashville, Tennessee, USA. Blood was obtained by leukapheresis, after which PBMCs were separated by Ficoll-Histopaque density gradient centrifugation and cryopreserved in liquid nitrogen vapor phase. Analytical flow cytometry was used to check the purity and quantity of every magnetically sorted T cell population. Genomic DNA was isolated from each sorted fraction and quantified by UV absorbance on a Nanodrop 2000c.

Summary of the overall study and its limitations: Estimated clonotype richness was generally larger for naive than for memory subsets. Sampling was restricted to blood, and TCR repertoires in tissue are likely to differ from TCR repertoires in blood. Because the study included only a small number of donors, the genetic and exposure-history diversity represented was limited. Pairwise subsampling led to the expectation that sequencing depth would affect the degree of clonotype sharing among donors. Compared with non-shared clonotypes, clonotypes shared by all four sorted-subset donors had higher generation probabilities. When several donors were compared, the shared fraction of clonotypes was approximately 5% for naive CD4, about 4% for naive CD8, about 2.4% for memory CD4, and 0.35% to 0.4% for memory CD8. Even with the large sequencing depth, rarefaction of the sorted-subset datasets indicated that sequencing was incomplete.

Sequencing was done on a sample of naive CD8+ T cells sorted from blood. Reading the label with the study, this specimen's cell subset or site is: CD45RA+CCR7+. The receptor's source is a man younger than 35 in good health. Recombination linked TRBV4-2 to TRBJ2-3; the D gene assignment is ambiguous. In nucleotides, the sequence is TGTGCCAGCAGCCACCCACTCGGCACAGATACGCAGTATTTT. Its translation reads: CASSHPLGTDTQYF.